Listed here are 25 T cell receptor beta chains from one sample, sequenced in a study of T cell responses to AZD1222 COVID-19 vaccine. Here immunoSEQ multiplex PCR was the method, and the copy in TCRdb shows in-frame clones only, minus some. The repertoire holds 130,000 to 150,000 clones, with approximately 90% as singletons. Source: peripheral blood, taken on day 0 of AZD1222 vaccination. All receptors come from an adult in good health.

Concerning this clone itself: The junction and the germline gene differ at one end; a read error may be behind it. The chain combines TRBV11-2 with TRBJ1-6; 10 nucleotides align to TRBD1. The length of the CDR3 is 14 residues. Germline-derived CDR1 and CDR2 are SGHAT and FQNNGV. Written as DNA, the CDR3 is TGTGCCAGCAGCTTAGACAGAACCGGGACAGGGGCCTCATTT. Its protein is CASSLDRTGTGASF.

The CDR3 nucleotides read TGTGCCAGCAGCGCGACTAGCGGGAGTACTTGGGGAGATACGCAGTATTTT. Translated: CASSATSGSTWGDTQYF. The gene calls are TRBV9 and TRBJ2-3; TRBD2 matches 12 bases. CDR1 and CDR2 (germline): SGDLS, YYNGEE. V dropped 3 bases and J dropped 5; count of bases not matched to a gene: 10. The CDR3 runs 17 residues.

The chain uses TRBV6-5 and TRBJ2-7, with D perhaps matching TRBD1 (6 bases). V was shortened by 6 bases and J by 0 bases, with 12 bases between the two germline ends. CDR3 length: 14 residues. Germline CDR1 is MNHEY and CDR2 is SVGAGI. The CDR3 loop reads CASSTWDISYEQYF. CDR3 DNA sequence: TGTGCCAGCAGCACCTGGGACATCTCCTACGAGCAGTACTTC.

The V call is TRBV14, the J call TRBJ2-7; D tentatively fits TRBD1 or TRBD2 (5 bases each). The CDR3 has 13 residues. V was cut by 4 bases and J by 2 bases, with 9 bases left in between. Per germline, CDR1 SGHDN and CDR2 FVKESK. The CDR3 nucleotides are TGTGCCAGCAGCCGGGGACCAACCTACGAGCAGTACTTC. Its translation is CASSRGPTYEQYF.

The chain carries TRBV4-2 and TRBJ2-2; no reliable D call. This CDR3 is built from 15 residues. Germline V gene data show CDR1 as LGHNA and CDR2 as YNFKEQ. V gave up 0 bases and J gave up 6 bases, with 11 bases separating them. CDR3 sequence: CASSQETDISGELFF. Written as DNA, the CDR3 is TGTGCCAGCAGCCAAGAAACCGACATCTCCGGGGAGCTGTTTTTT.

The rearrangement joins TRBV7-2 to TRBJ2-7; D unclear. Looked up from germline, CDR1 is SGHTA and CDR2 is FQGNSA. This CDR3 is 14 amino acids long. V lost 8 bases and J lost 3, with 17 bases in between. CDR3 nucleotides: TGTGCCAGCGGCACGGCGCAACTCCTCTACGAGCAGTACTTC. Its translation is CASGTAQLLYEQYF.

The chain recombines TRBV6-5 with TRBJ2-1; TRBD1 aligns across 10 bases. The V segment lost 5 bases and the J segment 7 bases; nucleotides outside the gene matches: 8. The length of the CDR3 is 15 residues. The germline CDR1 and CDR2 sequences are MNHEY and SVGAGI. CDR3 sequence (DNA): TGTGCCAGCAGTCGACAGGGGGCTGGGGGAAATGAGCAGTTCTTC. As protein: CASSRQGAGGNEQFF.

The chain carries TRBV7-9 and TRBJ1-3; 7 bases map to TRBD1. The CDR3 runs 13 residues. Germline trimming cut 4 bases from V and 8 bases from J; bases unmatched to any gene: 5. Germline V CDR1 and CDR2: SEHNR, FQNEAQ (reference sequence). CDR3 amino acids: CASSSPQGYTIYF. The CDR3 DNA follows: TGTGCCAGCAGCTCGCCACAGGGGTACACCATATATTTT. Full variable domain (rest looked up from reference TRBV7-9 and TRBJ1-3): DTGVSQNPRHKITKRGQNVTFRCDPISEHNRLYWYRQTLGQGPEFLTYFQNEAQLEKSRLLSDRFSAERPKGSFSTLEIQRTEQGDSAMYLCASSSPQGYTIYFGEGSWLTVV.

This chain links TRBV5-6 with TRBJ1-1, with TRBD1 matching over 7 bases. CDR3 size: 17 residues. After removal of 4 bases from V and 0 bases from J, the junction contained 12 bases not matched to a gene. The germline V gene encodes CDR1 SGHDT and CDR2 YYEEEE. CDR3 sequence reads: CASSRQDRLDVNTEAFF. The CDR3 DNA is TGTGCCAGCAGCCGGCAGGACAGGCTAGACGTGAACACTGAAGCTTTCTTT. Supplemented by reference TRBV5-6 and TRBJ1-1, the full variable domain reads DAGVTQSPTHLIKTRGQQVTLRCSPKSGHDTVSWYQQALGQGPQFIFQYYEEEERQRGNFPDRFSGHQFPNYSSELNVNALLLGDSALYLCASSRQDRLDVNTEAFFGQGTRLTVV.

The chain couples TRBV7-9 to TRBJ2-1, with TRBD2 matching 7 bases. Germline V CDR1 and CDR2: SEHNR, FQNEAQ (reference sequence). V shed 4 bases and J 5 bases; nucleotides not matched to a gene: 2. The CDR3 spans 13 residues. CDR3 in amino acids: CASSSGGDNEQFF. The CDR3 nucleotides read TGTGCCAGCAGCTCGGGGGGAGACAATGAGCAGTTCTTC. The whole variable domain, remainder taken from reference TRBV7-9 and TRBJ2-1, is DTGVSQNPRHKITKRGQNVTFRCDPISEHNRLYWYRQTLGQGPEFLTYFQNEAQLEKSRLLSDRFSAERPKGSFSTLEIQRTEQGDSAMYLCASSSGGDNEQFFGPGTRLTVL.

The rearrangement joins TRBV5-1 to TRBJ1-2, with 8 positions matching TRBD1. CDR3 length: 13 amino acids. V lost 4 bases to trimming and J lost 4 bases; unmatched junction nucleotides: 3. The germline CDR1 and CDR2 sequences are SGHRS and YFSETQ. The DNA of the CDR3 is TGCGCCAGCAGCCTGGGACAGGTCTATGGCTACACCTTC. Amino acids: CASSLGQVYGYTF.

CDR3 sequence reads: CASRPWTGGGGQPQHF. CDR3 in DNA: TGTGCCAGCAGGCCGTGGACAGGGGGCGGGGGTCAGCCCCAGCATTTT. V and J are TRBV27 and TRBJ1-5; the match to TRBD1 covers 11 bases. Germline CDR1 and CDR2: MNHEY and SMNVEV (reference sequence). This CDR3 region has 16 residues. V shed 6 bases and J 6 bases; nucleotides not matched to a gene: 10.

On this clone: This sample also contains other DNA sequences that code for the same CDR3. V and J are TRBV19 and TRBJ1-1; D gene uncertain. Trimming took off 3 bases at V and 0 bases at J, with 8 bases between the two ends. The CDR3 has 14 amino acids. Germline V CDR1 and CDR2: LNHDA, SQIVND (reference sequence). CDR3 protein: CASSIDGVNTEAFF. The CDR3, as DNA: TGTGCCAGTAGTATTGACGGGGTGAACACTGAAGCTTTCTTT.

V and J are TRBV20-1 and TRBJ2-1; the match to TRBD2 covers 7 bases. There are 17 residues in the CDR3. Germline values: CDR1 DFQATT, CDR2 SNEGSKA (reference sequence). V lost 3 bases, J lost 0 bases, and 11 bases stayed unmatched. As DNA, the CDR3 is TGCAGTGCTAGTCCCAGCGGGGAATTCGACTCCTACAATGAGCAGTTCTTC. It yields the protein CSASPSGEFDSYNEQFF.

The chain uses TRBV11-3 and TRBJ2-1; D remains unclear. CDR1 SGHNT and CDR2 YENEEA come from the germline V gene. V was clipped by 1 base and J by 9 bases, with 10 bases between them. This CDR3 is built from 13 residues. The CDR3 region is CASSLGGRSEQFF. The CDR3 DNA sequence: TGTGCCAGCAGCTTAGGTGGCCGAAGTGAGCAGTTCTTC.

This chain connects TRBV19 to TRBJ1-2; tentatively, D is TRBD1 (5 bases). The V and J ends lost 2 bases and 4 bases respectively, with 17 bases between them. This CDR3 is built from 16 residues. In germline, CDR1 is LNHDA, CDR2 SQIVND (reference sequence). The CDR3 region has the DNA TGTGCCAGTAGTATACGGTCACCTCGGGGGGGCTATGGCTACACCTTC. Amino acids: CASSIRSPRGGYGYTF.

In its sample, this clone was seen a few times. The chain recombines TRBV12-3 or TRBV12-4 with TRBJ2-3; no clear D gene. There are 13 residues in the CDR3. V was cut by 5 bases and J by 1 base, with 7 bases left in between. CDR3 residues: CASSPLRTDTQYF. The CDR3, as DNA: TGTGCCAGCAGTCCGCTTCGCACAGATACGCAGTATTTT.

The chain combines TRBV14 with TRBJ2-3; D remains unclear. CDR1 and CDR2 from the germline V gene are SGHDN and FVKESK. The CDR3 spans 14 residues. V was clipped by 4 bases and J by 6 bases, with 14 bases between them. CDR3 sequence (DNA): TGTGCCAGCAGCCTAAGACAACACGTGGATACGCAGTATTTT. Translated: CASSLRQHVDTQYF.

This clone has just a few counts. V is TRBV7-9 and J is TRBJ1-2; 11 bases are shared with TRBD1. This CDR3 spans 16 amino acids. Trimming removed 5 bases from V and 5 bases from J; junction bases left unmatched: 10. CDR1 is SEHNR, CDR2 FQNEAQ, per germline (reference sequence). The CDR3 nucleotides are TGTGCCAGCAGCCCTAGGACAGGGGGCGATTCTTATGGCTACACCTTC. Residues: CASSPRTGGDSYGYTF. Full variable domain (remainder filled in from reference TRBV7-9 and TRBJ1-2): DTGVSQNPRHKITKRGQNVTFRCDPISEHNRLYWYRQTLGQGPEFLTYFQNEAQLEKSRLLSDRFSAERPKGSFSTLEIQRTEQGDSAMYLCASSPRTGGDSYGYTFGSGTRLTVV.

The CDR3 nucleotides read TGTGCCAGCAGTTTATTAGGGGTGACTGAAGCTTTCTTT. Translating it yields CASSLLGVTEAFF. The chain uses TRBV28 and TRBJ1-1; D possibly corresponds to TRBD1 (5 bases). From germline, CDR1 is MDHEN and CDR2 SYDVKM. The CDR3 runs 13 residues. V lost 1 base to trimming and J lost 5 bases, with 8 bases between them.

The chain joins TRBV27 to TRBJ2-3; D is possibly TRBD2 (6 bases). From germline, CDR1 is MNHEY and CDR2 SMNVEV (reference sequence). The CDR3 runs to 14 residues. V lost 8 bases and J lost 4, with 16 bases in between. The CDR3, as DNA: TGTGCCAGCGTTAATCTCCGGGGGTCAGATACGCAGTATTTT. It is translated as CASVNLRGSDTQYF.

Only a few counts were recorded for this clone. The chain recombines TRBV18 with TRBJ2-1; a possible D gene is TRBD1 (6 bases). CDR1 and CDR2 from the germline V gene are KGHSH and LQKENI. This CDR3 comprises 15 residues. Trimming removed 3 bases from V and 10 bases from J, with 19 bases in between. CDR3 sequence reads: CASSPAGIDRSEQFF. Written as DNA, the CDR3 is TGTGCCAGCTCACCGGCCGGCATCGACAGGTCGGAGCAGTTCTTC.

This chain uses TRBV7-2 with TRBJ2-7; the match to TRBD1 covers 7 bases. Trimming took 5 bases from V and 5 from J; bases not matched to a gene: 6. CDR3 length: 13 amino acids. Germline V CDR1 and CDR2: SGHTA, FQGNSA. The chain's CDR3 is CASSRQTGNEQYF. In nucleotides, the CDR3 is TGTGCCAGCAGCAGACAGACAGGGAACGAGCAGTACTTC.

The chain has TRBV5-4 and TRBJ2-3; D gene unclear. Trimming pared 1 base from V and 3 bases from J, leaving 15 bases between. Germline assignment: CDR1 SGHNT and CDR2 YYREEE (reference sequence). This CDR3 spans 16 amino acids. The CDR3 nucleotides read TGTGCCAGCAGCTTGAGGAAGGGCTCAGGAACAGATACGCAGTATTTT. Translated, it gives CASSLRKGSGTDTQYF.

The chain recombines TRBV6-5 with TRBJ1-2; 7 bases agree with TRBD1. Trimming took 6 bases from V and 7 from J; bases not matched to a gene: 14. The CDR3 is 15 amino acids. CDR1 MNHEY and CDR2 SVGAGI come from the germline V gene. The CDR3 region has the DNA TGTGCCAGCAGCTCCCTGGACAGGAGGGTATCTGGCTACACCTTC. Protein: CASSSLDRRVSGYTF.